This T cell receptor beta chain comes out of a study of cytotoxic CD8 clonotypes in ibrutinib-treated CLL. Germline CDR1 is ENHRY and CDR2 is SYGVKD. This CDR3 is built from 15 residues. The V segment lost 5 bases and the J segment 2 bases; nucleotides outside the gene matches: 6. Here immunoSEQ multiplex PCR was the method, and the copy in TCRdb shows in-frame clones only, minus some. The sample holds about 22,000 clones; around 80% are singletons and the top ten take approximately 7.8%. This clonotype was obtained from a human donor with chronic lymphocytic leukemia. The chain couples TRBV10-3 to TRBJ1-5; 7 positions agree with TRBD1. Sequencing was performed on PBMCs, taken before ibrutinib treatment. CDR3 sequence: CAISRTGEGNQPQHF. The CDR3 bases are TGTGCCATCAGTCGCACAGGGGAGGGCAATCAGCCCCAGCATTTT.